This entry lists 22 T cell receptor beta chains sequenced from one sample in a study of blood T cell repertoires in COVID-19. Only in-frame clones appear in the TCRdb table, and some are missing; sequencing was by immunoSEQ multiplex PCR. Seen here are about 180,000 clones, approximately 83% observed once, and the top ten hold about 3.3%. The sample taken for sequencing was peripheral blood. The receptors were gathered from a man aged 55 to 70 with acute or convalescent COVID-19.

V and J are TRBV7-9 and TRBJ2-7; D not certain. CDR3 size: 15 residues. V lost 5 bases, J lost 0 bases, and 14 bases lay in between. Germline V gene sequence: CDR1 SEHNR, CDR2 FQNEAQ (reference sequence). The CDR3, as DNA: TGTGCCAGCAGCCACAGAGACGCAGTCTCCTACGAGCAGTACTTC. Translating it yields CASSHRDAVSYEQYF.

The chain combines TRBV28 with TRBJ2-1; D may be TRBD1 (6 bases). Germline CDR1 reads MDHEN; CDR2 reads SYDVKM. The V gene lost 4 bases and the J gene lost 0 bases, with 13 bases spanning the gap. The CDR3 length is 16 residues. Written as DNA, the CDR3 is TGTGCCAGCAGTTCTTCAGGGGCGGGCTCCTACAATGAGCAGTTCTTC. Amino acids: CASSSSGAGSYNEQFF.

The chain is built from TRBV2 and TRBJ2-5; 7 bases map to TRBD1. This CDR3 is built from 13 residues. Trimming removed 7 bases from V and 5 bases from J; junction bases left unmatched: 7. CDR1 is SNHLY and CDR2 is FYNNEI in the germline V gene. Written as DNA, the CDR3 is TGTGCCAGCATACTCGCCAGGGGGGAGACCCAGTACTTC. Its translation is CASILARGETQYF. Variable domain in full (rest from reference TRBV2 and TRBJ2-5): EPEVTQTPSHQVTQMGQEVILRCVPISNHLYFYWYRQILGQKVEFLVSFYNNEISEKSEIFDDQFSVERPDGSNFTLKIRSTKLEDSAMYFCASILARGETQYFGPGTRLLVL.

Note on this clone: Other DNA sequences in this specimen translate into the identical CDR3. The chain employs TRBV11-2 and TRBJ2-1; a possible D gene is TRBD1 (5 bases). Per germline, CDR1 SGHAT and CDR2 FQNNGV. The CDR3 extends over 13 amino acids. Between the trimmed V and J ends, which lost 3 bases and 6 bases, there was a span of 9 bases. CDR3 amino acids: CASSLGLVNEQFF. Here the CDR3 DNA reads TGTGCCAGCAGCTTGGGGCTAGTCAATGAGCAGTTCTTC.

The V and J genes are TRBV28 and TRBJ2-1, with D possibly TRBD2 on 5 matching bases. Trimming removed 6 bases at V and 6 bases at J, with 12 bases between. The CDR3 spans 13 residues. From germline, CDR1 is MDHEN and CDR2 SYDVKM. For the CDR3, the DNA is TGTGCCAGCAGAGGACTGATTCCCAATGAGCAGTTCTTC. Its protein product is CASRGLIPNEQFF.

The chain links TRBV12-1 to TRBJ2-7; the D call in the table, TRBD2, was not verified against the DNA. TRBV12-1 represents a pseudogene. This CDR3 has 15 residues. The CDR3 DNA sequence: TGTGCCAGCAGCTTGTGTCGGGAGGCCCGCTACGAGCAGTACTTC. Translated, it gives CASSLCREARYEQYF.

This chain joins TRBV28 and TRBJ2-7; D gene uncertain. Germline-derived CDR1 and CDR2 are MDHEN and SYDVKM. This CDR3 is built from 11 residues. V dropped 3 bases and J dropped 4 bases, with 4 bases sitting between them. CDR3 nucleotides: TGTGCCAGCAGTTTTCTTTACGAGCAGTACTTC. This encodes CASSFLYEQYF.

The genes are TRBV7-9 and TRBJ2-3, with a weak D call TRBD1 (5 bases). Between the trimmed V and J ends, which lost 5 bases and 1 base, there was a span of 19 bases. The germline V gene has CDR1 SEHNR and CDR2 FQNEAQ (reference sequence). The CDR3 covers 17 residues. The CDR3 sequence is CASSPPPTGLGTDTQYF. The CDR3, as DNA: TGTGCCAGCAGCCCCCCGCCTACAGGTTTGGGCACAGATACGCAGTATTTT.

This clone was seen a single time. V gene TRBV18 combines with J gene TRBJ2-1, with 13 bases identical to TRBD2. With 3 bases clipped from V and 7 bases from J, the junction kept 18 bases outside the gene matches. Germline values: CDR1 KGHSH, CDR2 LQKENI. The CDR3 length is 20 residues. DNA of the CDR3: TGTGCCAGCTCACCGCTTACTAGCGGGAGGGCCCGTCTGTGGAGGAATGAGCAGTTCTTC. Translated: CASSPLTSGRARLWRNEQFF.

V gene TRBV18 combines with J gene TRBJ1-5; perhaps TRBD1 as D (5 bases). This CDR3 is built from 15 residues. The ends were cut back, 3 bases at V and 5 bases at J, with 14 bases in the middle. CDR1 is KGHSH, CDR2 LQKENI, per germline. CDR3 in amino acids: CASSPLGQGYQPQHF. The CDR3 DNA follows: TGTGCCAGCTCACCGTTAGGGCAGGGCTATCAGCCCCAGCATTTT.

The chain employs TRBV7-2 and TRBJ2-1, with 8 bases identical to TRBD2. J gave up 0 bases and V 5 bases, and 3 bases lay outside the gene matches. Germline-derived CDR1 and CDR2 are SGHTA and FQGNSA. CDR3 length: 15 amino acids. CDR3 amino acids: CASSAAGASYNEQFF. CDR3 DNA: TGTGCCAGCAGCGCAGCGGGAGCCTCCTACAATGAGCAGTTCTTC.

This clone was seen just once. The chain carries TRBV7-9 and TRBJ1-1; 7 bases are shared with TRBD1. Germline V lookup: CDR1 SEHNR, CDR2 FQNEAQ (reference sequence). The CDR3 has 14 residues. With V trimmed by 3 bases and J by 7 bases, 8 bases remained unmatched. CDR3 coding DNA: TGTGCCAGCAGCTTTTCGAACAGGGGCCTTGAAGCTTTCTTT. Protein: CASSFSNRGLEAFF.

The chain is built from TRBV19 and TRBJ1-3; no reliable D call. The germline gives CDR1 LNHDA, CDR2 SQIVND (reference sequence). Trimming removed 9 bases at V and 2 bases at J, with 11 bases between. The CDR3 totals 13 residues. The CDR3 region has the DNA TGTGCCAGCTCTCGGGATCCTGGAAACACCATATATTTT. Protein product: CASSRDPGNTIYF.

The CDR3 loop is CATSEGDRGWNEQYF. The CDR3 DNA is TGTGCCACCAGTGAGGGGGACAGGGGATGGAACGAGCAGTACTTC. The genes are TRBV24-1 and TRBJ2-7; 10 nucleotides match TRBD1. The CDR3 has 15 amino acids. The V gene's germline CDR1 is KGHDR and CDR2 SFDVKD. The V and J ends lost 4 bases and 5 bases, in that order; junction bases with no gene match: 7.

This sequence joins TRBV10-3 and TRBJ1-5; 9 bases fit TRBD1. The V gene end was trimmed by 3 bases and the J gene end by 8 bases; junction bases not matched to a gene: 5. There are 14 residues in the CDR3. Germline CDR1 and CDR2: ENHRY and SYGVKD. CDR3: CAISEGQGLKPQHF. DNA of the CDR3: TGTGCCATCAGTGAAGGACAGGGGCTGAAGCCCCAGCATTTT.

This chain joins TRBV28 and TRBJ1-5; D remains ambiguous. V was cut by 6 bases and J by 9 bases, with 12 bases left in between. This CDR3 region has 12 residues. From germline, CDR1 is MDHEN and CDR2 SYDVKM. In nucleotides, the CDR3 is TGTGCCAGCAGCCGACAATATTTGCCCCAGCATTTT. It translates to CASSRQYLPQHF.

The V and J genes are TRBV24-1 and TRBJ2-3; D gene unclear. The germline V gene encodes CDR1 KGHDR and CDR2 SFDVKD. CDR3 length: 13 amino acids. Trimming shortened V by 7 bases and J by 0 bases, and 7 bases separated the two germline ends. The CDR3 reads CATSRGSTDTQYF. Here the CDR3 DNA reads TGTGCCACCAGCCGAGGCAGCACAGATACGCAGTATTTT.

V gene TRBV2 combines with J gene TRBJ1-1; D gene ambiguous. Germline CDR1 and CDR2: SNHLY and FYNNEI. V lost 4 bases and J lost 2, with 11 bases in between. The length of the CDR3 is 14 residues. Here the CDR3 DNA reads TGTGCCAGCAGTGGGGCGAGGGTTAACACTGAAGCTTTCTTT. Translation gives CASSGARVNTEAFF.

The chain couples TRBV6-6 to TRBJ2-7; D is unclear. Germline-derived CDR1 and CDR2 are MNHNY and SVGAGI (reference sequence). This CDR3 contains 13 residues. The germline V and J ends were trimmed by 4 bases and 3 bases, with 10 bases remaining between them. CDR3 residues: CASSSPEVYEQYF. In nucleotides, the CDR3 is TGTGCCAGCAGTTCCCCAGAAGTCTACGAGCAGTACTTC.

The chain has TRBV28 and TRBJ2-3; D gene ambiguous. CDR3 length: 14 residues. V lost 7 bases to trimming and J lost 6 bases, with 17 bases between them. Per germline, CDR1 MDHEN and CDR2 SYDVKM. CDR3 in amino acids: CASTEAGREDTQYF. The CDR3 DNA reads TGTGCCAGCACCGAAGCAGGCAGAGAGGATACGCAGTATTTT.

The chain joins TRBV30 to TRBJ1-2, with a possible D match to TRBD1 (5 bases). Deletions cut 3 bases from V and 0 bases from J, with 11 bases between. CDR1 is GTSNPN, CDR2 SVGIG, per germline (reference sequence). This CDR3 has 14 amino acids. CDR3 region: CAWSGTYTNYGYTF. The DNA for the CDR3 is TGTGCCTGGAGCGGGACTTATACTAACTATGGCTACACCTTC.

J is TRBJ2-7 and V is TRBV11-2, with a weak D call TRBD1 (6 bases). The CDR3 is made up of 13 amino acids. The V end lost 5 bases, the J end lost 3 bases, and 11 bases lay between the germline ends. The germline gives CDR1 SGHAT, CDR2 FQNNGV. CDR3 amino acids: CASSRGQHYEQYF. The DNA for the CDR3 is TGTGCCAGCAGCAGAGGACAGCACTACGAGCAGTACTTC.